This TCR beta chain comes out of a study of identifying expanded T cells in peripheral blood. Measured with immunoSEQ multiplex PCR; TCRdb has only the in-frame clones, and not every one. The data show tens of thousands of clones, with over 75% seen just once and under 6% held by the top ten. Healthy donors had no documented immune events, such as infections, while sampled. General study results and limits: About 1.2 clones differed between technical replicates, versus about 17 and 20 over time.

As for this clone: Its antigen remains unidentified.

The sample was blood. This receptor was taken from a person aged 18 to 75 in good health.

This CDR3 is CASSRQLTSYEQYF. CDR3 nucleotides: TGTGCCAGCAGTCGGCAGCTAACCTCCTACGAGCAGTACTTC. V is TRBV6-6 and J is TRBJ2-7, with D hard to call. The CDR3 is 14 amino acids. Trimming left V 5 bases short and J 0 bases short, with 11 bases between. Per germline, CDR1 MNHNY and CDR2 SVGAGI (reference sequence).